The clone carrying this T cell receptor (beta chain) came up once. Enrollment of patients from Seattle took place during active infection, with longitudinal follow-up. J gave up 7 bases and V 5 bases, and 9 bases lay outside the gene matches. CDR1 SGHDN and CDR2 FVKESK come from the germline V gene. The CDR3 is 14 amino acids. The sample is drawn from a study of blood T cell repertoires in COVID-19. Study-level information: Both acute and convalescent COVID-19 samples were obtained from the United States, Italy and Spain. PBMCs, B-cell-depleted T cells, or T cells were the source of the cDNA or gDNA that made up the material.

Authors' analysis steps: Amplifying reference gene primers gave estimates of nucleated cell counts. Sequencing was performed with immunoSEQ multiplex PCR; in TCRdb, only in-frame clones are kept and a portion is missing. V and J calls and clone size follow that table, whereas D and trimming were derived from the DNA. The sample yields roughly 140,000 clones, roughly 85% seen once. The receptor was isolated from a woman aged 60 to 75 with COVID-19, enrolled during active disease. The chain has TRBV14 and TRBJ1-2; 8 bases are shared with TRBD1. The sequenced sample consisted of peripheral blood. The CDR3 DNA reads TGTGCCAGCAGCTCCCGGACAGGGTTTTTTGGCTACACCTTC. Its translation is CASSSRTGFFGYTF.